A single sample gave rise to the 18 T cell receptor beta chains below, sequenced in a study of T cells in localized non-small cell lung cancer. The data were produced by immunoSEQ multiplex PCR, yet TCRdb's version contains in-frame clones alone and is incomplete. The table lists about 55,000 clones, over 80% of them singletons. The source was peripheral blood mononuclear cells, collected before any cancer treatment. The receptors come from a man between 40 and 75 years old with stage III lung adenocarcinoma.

This CDR3 is CASSVGTLGGETQYF. The CDR3 region has the DNA TGTGCCAGCAGCGTCGGGACACTGGGCGGAGAGACCCAGTACTTC. The chain employs TRBV13 and TRBJ2-5, with D possibly being TRBD1 (6 bases). This CDR3 spans 15 amino acids. The V end was cut by 5 bases, the J end by 4 bases, with 17 bases between. Germline V gene lookup returns CDR1 PRHDT and CDR2 FYEKMQ (reference sequence). The variable domain in full, completed from reference TRBV13 and TRBJ2-5, reads AAGVIQSPRHLIKEKRETATLKCYPIPRHDTVYWYQQGPGQDPQFLISFYEKMQSDKGSIPDRFSAQQFSDYHSELNMSSLELGDSALYFCASSVGTLGGETQYFGPGTRLLVL.

The CDR3 nucleotides read TGTGCCAGCAGCGAGGGCCACGAGCAGTACTTC. It specifies CASSEGHEQYF. The chain has TRBV9 and TRBJ2-7; D remains ambiguous. The germline V gene encodes CDR1 SGDLS and CDR2 YYNGEE. V was trimmed by 3 bases and J by 5 bases, leaving 6 bases between them. This CDR3 region has 11 residues.

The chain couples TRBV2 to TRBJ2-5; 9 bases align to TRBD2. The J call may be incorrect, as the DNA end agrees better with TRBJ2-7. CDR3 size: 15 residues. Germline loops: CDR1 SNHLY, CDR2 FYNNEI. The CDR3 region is CASPSGGTSSIEQYF. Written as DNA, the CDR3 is TGTGCCAGCCCCTCAGGGGGGACTAGCTCAATCGAGCAGTACTTC.

Written as DNA, the CDR3 is TGTGCCAGCAGTGAGAGAGGGGGAACCTACGAGCAGTACTTC. Its translation: CASSERGGTYEQYF. The chain carries TRBV6-1 and TRBJ2-7, with D perhaps TRBD1 (6 bases). Germline CDR1 is MNHNS and CDR2 is SASEGT. Trimming removed 3 bases at V and 2 bases at J, with 11 bases between. The CDR3 extends over 14 amino acids.

This CDR3 reads CASSLGTDGYTF. The DNA for the CDR3 is TGCGCCAGCAGCTTGGGAACGGATGGCTACACCTTC. The J gene is TRBJ1-2, the V gene TRBV5-1; no clear D gene. The germline V gene has CDR1 SGHRS and CDR2 YFSETQ. This CDR3 has 12 residues. Trimming removed 0 bases from V and 6 bases from J, with 6 bases in between.

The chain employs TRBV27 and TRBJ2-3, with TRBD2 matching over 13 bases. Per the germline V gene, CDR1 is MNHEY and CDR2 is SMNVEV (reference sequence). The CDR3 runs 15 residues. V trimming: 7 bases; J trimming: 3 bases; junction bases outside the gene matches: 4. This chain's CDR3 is CASTRTSGGTDTQYF. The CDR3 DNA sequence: TGTGCCAGCACCCGGACTAGCGGGGGTACAGATACGCAGTATTTT.

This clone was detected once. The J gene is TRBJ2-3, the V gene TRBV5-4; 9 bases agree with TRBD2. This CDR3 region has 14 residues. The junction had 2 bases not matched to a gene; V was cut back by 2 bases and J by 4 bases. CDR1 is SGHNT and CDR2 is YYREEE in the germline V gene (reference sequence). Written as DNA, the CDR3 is TGTGCCAGCAGCTTTAGCGGGAGCGCAGATACGCAGTATTTT. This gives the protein CASSFSGSADTQYF. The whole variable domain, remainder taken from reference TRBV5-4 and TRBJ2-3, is ETGVTQSPTHLIKTRGQQVTLRCSSQSGHNTVSWYQQALGQGPQFIFQYYREEENGRGNFPPRFSGLQFPNYSSELNVNALELDDSALYLCASSFSGSADTQYFGPGTRLTVL.

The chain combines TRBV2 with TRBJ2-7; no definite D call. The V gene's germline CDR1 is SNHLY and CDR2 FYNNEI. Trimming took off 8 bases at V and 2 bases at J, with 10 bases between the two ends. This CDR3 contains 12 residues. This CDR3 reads CASGWIAYEQYF. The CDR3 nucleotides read TGTGCCAGCGGTTGGATCGCCTACGAGCAGTACTTC.

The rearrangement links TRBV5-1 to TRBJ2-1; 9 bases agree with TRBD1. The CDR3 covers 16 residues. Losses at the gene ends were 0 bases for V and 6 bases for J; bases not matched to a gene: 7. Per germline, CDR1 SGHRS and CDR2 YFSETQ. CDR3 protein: CASSLAGDREVNEQFF. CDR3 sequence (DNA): TGCGCCAGCAGCTTGGCCGGGGACAGGGAGGTCAATGAGCAGTTCTTC.

CDR3 bases: TGTGCCAGCAGCTTATCCGGATATGGCGGGGCGAACACCGGGGAGCTGTTTTTT. Translation gives CASSLSGYGGANTGELFF. The rearrangement uses TRBV7-6 and TRBJ2-2; maybe TRBD2 (6 bases). V lost 2 bases to trimming and J lost 0 bases, with 16 bases between them. Germline lookup yields CDR1 SGHVS and CDR2 FNYEAQ. The CDR3 has 18 amino acids.

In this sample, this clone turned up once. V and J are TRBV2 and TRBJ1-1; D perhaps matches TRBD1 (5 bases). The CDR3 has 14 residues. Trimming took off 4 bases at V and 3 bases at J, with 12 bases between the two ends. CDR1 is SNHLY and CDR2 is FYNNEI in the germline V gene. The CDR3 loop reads CASSGQGADTEAFF. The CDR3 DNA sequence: TGTGCCAGCAGTGGTCAAGGGGCGGACACTGAAGCTTTCTTT.

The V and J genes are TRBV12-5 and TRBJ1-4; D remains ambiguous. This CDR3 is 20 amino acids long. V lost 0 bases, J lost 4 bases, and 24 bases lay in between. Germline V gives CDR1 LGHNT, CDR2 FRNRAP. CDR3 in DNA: TGTGCTAGTGGTTTGGTTGGGCCTCAGGCGGTACCTTCGTTTAATGAAAAACTGTTTTTT. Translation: CASGLVGPQAVPSFNEKLFF.

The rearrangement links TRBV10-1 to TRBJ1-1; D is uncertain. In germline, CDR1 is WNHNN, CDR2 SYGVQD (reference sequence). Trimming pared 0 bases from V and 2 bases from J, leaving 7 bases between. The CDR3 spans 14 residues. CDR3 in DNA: TGCGCCAGCAGTGAGTCTAAGGAAAACACTGAAGCTTTCTTT. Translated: CASSESKENTEAFF.

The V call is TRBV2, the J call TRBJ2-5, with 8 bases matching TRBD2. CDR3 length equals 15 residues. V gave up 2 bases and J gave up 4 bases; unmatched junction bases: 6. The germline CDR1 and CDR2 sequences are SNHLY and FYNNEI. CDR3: CASSESLAGIETQYF. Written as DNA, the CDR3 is TGTGCCAGCAGTGAATCCTTAGCGGGAATAGAGACCCAGTACTTC.

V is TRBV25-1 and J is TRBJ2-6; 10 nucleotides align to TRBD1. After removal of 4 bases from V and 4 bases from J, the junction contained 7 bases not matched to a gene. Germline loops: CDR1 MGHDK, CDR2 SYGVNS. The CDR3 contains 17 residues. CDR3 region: CASSGGQGRSGANVLTF. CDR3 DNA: TGTGCCAGCAGTGGGGGACAGGGGAGGTCCGGGGCCAACGTCCTGACTTTC.

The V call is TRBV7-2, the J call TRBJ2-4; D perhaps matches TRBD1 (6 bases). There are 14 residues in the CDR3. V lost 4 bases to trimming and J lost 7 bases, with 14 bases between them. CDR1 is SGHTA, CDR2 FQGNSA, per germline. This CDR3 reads CASSSTTGRNIQYF. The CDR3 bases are TGTGCCAGCAGCTCTACGACAGGAAGGAACATTCAGTACTTC.

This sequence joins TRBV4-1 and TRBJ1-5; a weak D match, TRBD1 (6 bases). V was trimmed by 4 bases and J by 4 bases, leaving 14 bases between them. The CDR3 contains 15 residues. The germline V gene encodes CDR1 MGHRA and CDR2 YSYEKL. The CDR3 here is CASSLETGGNQPQHF. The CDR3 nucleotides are TGCGCCAGCAGCCTAGAGACAGGAGGGAATCAGCCCCAGCATTTT.

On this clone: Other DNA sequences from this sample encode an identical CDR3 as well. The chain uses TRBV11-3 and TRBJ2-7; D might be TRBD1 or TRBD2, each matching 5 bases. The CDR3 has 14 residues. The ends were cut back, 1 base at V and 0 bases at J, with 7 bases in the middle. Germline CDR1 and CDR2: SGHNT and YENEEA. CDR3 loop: CASSLGGRSYEQYF. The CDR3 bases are TGTGCCAGCAGCTTAGGGGGACGCTCCTACGAGCAGTACTTC.